This entry concerns a single T cell receptor beta chain. J was trimmed by 7 bases and V by 0 bases; bases with no gene match: 7. The CDR3 length is 17 residues. CDR1 is MGHRA and CDR2 is YSYEKL in the germline V gene. This record comes from a study of blood T cell repertoires in COVID-19. Under the authors' procedure: Counts of nucleated cells, estimated from reference gene primer amplification, were obtained. The method was immunoSEQ multiplex PCR; TCRdb's version includes in-frame clones alone and lacks a portion of them. That table supplies the V and J calls and clone size; D and trimming were determined from the DNA. Among approximately 160,000 clones listed, almost 85% were seen once.

The origin of this receptor is a man aged 35-49 years who had recovered from COVID-19. What was sequenced was peripheral blood. The rearrangement joins TRBV4-1 to TRBJ2-2, with 11 nucleotides matching TRBD2. CDR3: CASSQEERLAGGGELFF. The CDR3 DNA reads TGCGCCAGCAGCCAAGAAGAGAGGCTAGCGGGGGGCGGGGAGCTGTTTTTT.